This T cell receptor beta chain originates from a study of blood T cells in healthy people across ages. Together with a sample-barcoded 5' primer, a J-beta primer mix was included in a second PCR lasting roughly 6 to 12 cycles. Each CDR3 protein gets one entry after TCRdb re-called the 5' RACE reads with MiXCR. The data show about 1.4 million distinct CDR3 sequences, around 55% seen once. The CDR3 consists of 13 residues. Germline V CDR1 and CDR2: KGHSY, FQNENV. With respect to this clonotype: The antigen remains undetermined.

Study-wide points: There were more naive CD4+ cells and higher diversity in long-lived donors than in aged donors.

The chain has TRBV16 and TRBJ2-7; D may be TRBD2 (6 bases). The DNA matches TRBJ2-5 better at its end, which makes the J call doubtful. Input material: blood. This sequence originates from a man aged 18 to 30 in good health. The CDR3 DNA reads TGTGCCAGCAGCCAATGGGCGGGGGAGACCCAGTACTTC. Protein product: CASSQWAGETQYF.